One and the same sample provided the 18 T cell receptor beta chains below, sequenced in a study of T cell repertoires in cytomegalovirus infection. Their target antigens are unknown. Using its own MiXCR run on the reads, TCRdb lists one record per CDR3 protein. The table has approximately 300,000 distinct CDR3 sequences, roughly 29% seen once; the top ten hold 20%. Sequencing was performed on cultured PBMCs, taken from culture after CMV antigen stimulation. Receptors originate from a human donor in good health (CMV status not recorded). Some clones in this sample may be carry-over from other donors' samples.

V is TRBV15 and J is TRBJ1-1; the match to TRBD1 covers 9 bases. V lost 0 bases to trimming and J lost 0 bases; unmatched junction nucleotides: 8. The length of the CDR3 is 18 residues. Germline V CDR1 and CDR2: LNHNV, YYDKDF (reference sequence). In DNA, the CDR3 is TGTGCCACCAGCAGAGATCCACAGGGGGCTGCCATGAACACTGAAGCTTTCTTT. This encodes CATSRDPQGAAMNTEAFF.

The chain uses TRBV28 and TRBJ1-5; D remains ambiguous. Trimming took off 2 bases at V and 6 bases at J, with 8 bases between the two ends. Germline CDR1 reads MDHEN; CDR2 reads SYDVKM. The CDR3 extends over 13 amino acids. The CDR3 protein is CASSLGRLQPQHF. CDR3 bases: TGTGCCAGCAGTTTAGGCCGCCTTCAGCCCCAGCATTTT.

This chain uses TRBV11-2 with TRBJ1-1, with a possible D match to TRBD1 (5 bases). The V end was cut by 3 bases, the J end by 1 base, with 12 bases between. The CDR3 contains 15 residues. Germline V gene lookup returns CDR1 SGHAT and CDR2 FQNNGV. This CDR3 is CASSFAPGGNTEAFF. CDR3 nucleotides: TGTGCCAGCAGCTTTGCTCCCGGGGGGAACACTGAAGCTTTCTTT.

This clonotype turned up a few times. The V call is TRBV7-2, the J call TRBJ2-1; 7 bases are shared with TRBD2. Germline CDR1 is SGHTA and CDR2 is FQGNSA. The CDR3 consists of 15 residues. Losses at the gene ends were 4 bases for V and 4 bases for J; bases not matched to a gene: 7. The CDR3 coding sequence is TGTGCCAGCAGCTGGGAGGGGCCCCCTTACAATGAGCAGTTCTTC. It encodes CASSWEGPPYNEQFF.

This clonotype has a count of ten or more. The chain is built from TRBV7-2 and TRBJ1-2, with D uncertain. The V gene lost 5 bases and the J gene lost 6 bases, with 13 bases spanning the gap. Germline values: CDR1 SGHTA, CDR2 FQGNSA. This CDR3 has 13 residues. The CDR3 nucleotides are TGTGCCAGCAGCACGGGCCCGGTAGATGGCTACACCTTC. Protein sequence: CASSTGPVDGYTF.

There are many counts of this clonotype. The rearrangement links TRBV7-2 to TRBJ1-3; no clear D gene. Germline values: CDR1 SGHTA, CDR2 FQGNSA. V was clipped by 1 base and J by 4 bases, with 5 bases between them. This CDR3 region has 13 residues. The CDR3 DNA follows: TGTGCCAGCAGCTTAGGAATGGGAAACACCATATATTTT. This sequence encodes CASSLGMGNTIYF.

This chain uses TRBV27 with TRBJ2-7; no clear D gene. The germline V gene encodes CDR1 MNHEY and CDR2 SMNVEV (reference sequence). V lost 2 bases, J lost 2 bases, and 10 bases lay in between. CDR3 size: 14 residues. The CDR3 nucleotides are TGTGCCAGCAGTTTAGCGGCCGGGCCCTACGAGCAGTACTTC. Encoded protein: CASSLAAGPYEQYF.

Turning to this clonotype: A much larger clone differs from this one at a single base, so this may be a read error. The chain links TRBV15 to TRBJ1-6; D is perhaps TRBD1 (5 bases). Germline-derived CDR1 and CDR2 are LNHNV and YYDKDF (reference sequence). CDR3 size: 14 residues. For the CDR3, the DNA is TGTGCCACCAGCAGAGGTGGGACCAATTCACCCTTCCACTTT. Translating it yields CATSRGGTNSPFHF.

V is TRBV25-1 and J is TRBJ2-1; 9 positions agree with TRBD2. The CDR3 runs 15 residues. The germline CDR1 and CDR2 sequences are MGHDK and SYGVNS. The V gene end was trimmed by 4 bases and the J gene end by 8 bases; junction bases not matched to a gene: 9. The CDR3 region is CASSVGGRAIDEQFF. CDR3 bases: TGTGCCAGCAGTGTCGGCGGGAGGGCCATAGATGAGCAGTTCTTC.

This clonotype has a handful of counts. The chain carries TRBV24-1 and TRBJ2-7, with 10 bases aligning to TRBD1. This CDR3 has 16 residues. Losses at the gene ends were 1 base for V and 7 bases for J; bases not matched to a gene: 9. The germline CDR1 and CDR2 sequences are KGHDR and SFDVKD. The CDR3 here is CATSDLGPTGGPEQYF. Written as DNA, the CDR3 is TGTGCCACCAGTGATTTAGGCCCGACAGGGGGCCCGGAGCAGTACTTC.

This chain joins TRBV20-1 and TRBJ2-7, with 13 bases matching TRBD2. CDR1 DFQATT and CDR2 SNEGSKA come from the germline V gene (reference sequence). The length of the CDR3 is 16 residues. With 5 bases clipped from V and 0 bases from J, the junction kept 7 bases outside the gene matches. For the CDR3, the DNA is TGCAGTGCTGACCCCGGGACTAGCGGGGCCTCCTACGAGCAGTACTTC. It encodes CSADPGTSGASYEQYF.

The rearrangement uses TRBV7-2 and TRBJ2-7, with D perhaps matching TRBD2 (6 bases). The CDR3 has 15 residues. V was trimmed by 2 bases and J by 2 bases, leaving 13 bases between them. Germline CDR1 reads SGHTA; CDR2 reads FQGNSA. CDR3 loop: CASSLSRDSTYEQYF. The CDR3 DNA sequence: TGTGCCAGCAGCTTAAGTAGGGACTCCACCTACGAGCAGTACTTC.

The chain's CDR3 is CASSADARTDTQYF. CDR3 sequence (DNA): TGTGCCAGCAGCGCAGATGCCCGCACAGATACGCAGTATTTT. V usage is TRBV7-4 and J usage is TRBJ2-3; D gene ambiguous. CDR3 length equals 14 residues. Germline CDR1 and CDR2: SGHVT and SQSDAQ. Trimming left V 5 bases short and J 1 base short, with 10 bases between.

Remarks on this clonotype: At one boundary the junction diverges from the germline segment, which might be a read error. J is TRBJ1-4 and V is TRBV18; D uncertain. From germline, CDR1 is KGHSH and CDR2 LQKENI. This CDR3 spans 16 amino acids. In DNA, the CDR3 is TGTGCCAGCTCAACACCAATAGGAGCCACAAATGAAAAACTGTTTTTT. Encoded protein: CASSTPIGATNEKLFF.

This clonotype was seen a few times. The chain recombines TRBV6-1 with TRBJ2-7, with 7 nucleotides matching TRBD1. The V gene end was trimmed by 6 bases and the J gene end by 5 bases; junction bases not matched to a gene: 13. The CDR3 is made up of 15 amino acids. Germline values: CDR1 MNHNS, CDR2 SASEGT. CDR3 region: CASSPTGSGRHEQYF. Written as DNA, the CDR3 is TGTGCCAGCAGCCCGACAGGGTCCGGAAGACACGAGCAGTACTTC.

This chain links TRBV7-2 with TRBJ2-1; the D is unclear. Germline V gene data show CDR1 as SGHTA and CDR2 as FQGNSA. The ends were cut back, 0 bases at V and 6 bases at J, with 3 bases in the middle. The CDR3 has 12 residues. The CDR3 nucleotides are TGTGCCAGCAGCTTAGCCCCCAATGAGCAGTTCTTC. Amino acid sequence: CASSLAPNEQFF.

About this clonotype: This likely traces to a read error, being one base from a far larger clone. The chain links TRBV9 to TRBJ1-3, with no clear D. V was clipped by 0 bases and J by 4 bases, with 2 bases between them. The CDR3 covers 12 residues. Germline V lookup: CDR1 SGDLS, CDR2 YYNGEE. CDR3 amino acids: CASSVEGNTIYF. The CDR3 DNA reads TGTGCCAGCAGCGTAGAAGGAAACACCATATATTTT.

At least ten counts were recorded for this clonotype. This chain uses TRBV2 with TRBJ2-3; D possibly corresponds to TRBD1 (6 bases). With 3 bases removed from V and 0 bases from J, the gap between germline ends came to 16 bases. Germline values: CDR1 SNHLY, CDR2 FYNNEI. The CDR3 has 17 amino acids. Here the CDR3 reads CASSEDAGAPSTDTQYF. The CDR3 DNA reads TGTGCCAGCAGTGAGGACGCAGGGGCTCCTAGCACAGATACGCAGTATTTT.